This T cell receptor (beta chain) came from a study of T-cell memory formation after mild COVID-19. Across the whole study: TCR clusters showed largely donor specificity. Study results and caveats: CD4+ contracting clones lay mainly in CM and EM, CD8+ ones in EMRA.

Trimming cost V 9 bases and J 5 bases; bases outside gene matches: 1. This CDR3 has 11 residues. Germline CDR1 and CDR2: KGHDR and SFDVKD. This clonotype was seen a few times. Its specificity is unknown. TCR alpha and TCR beta cDNA libraries carrying sample barcodes and UMIs came from 5'RACE with constant-segment primers. In TCRdb, the 5' RACE reads were re-called with MiXCR into one record per CDR3 protein. The sample includes 300,000 or so distinct CDR3 sequences, 15% to 20% of them seen just once. Input material: PBMCs or a T cell subset sorted from them (not recorded which). This TCR came from a man aged 18 to 35 who had mild COVID-19 (a few samples of this study predate the infection). Cell type and time point are not known. The chain recombines TRBV24-1 with TRBJ2-5; 8 bases map to TRBD1. DNA for the CDR3: TGTGCCACCGGGGACAGGGAGACCCAGTACTTC. Translated: CATGDRETQYF.